Below are 29 T cell receptor beta chains sequenced from a single sample in a study of T cell changes during pregnancy in multiple sclerosis. TCRdb keeps only in-frame clones here, not all; method: immunoSEQ multiplex PCR. The sample contains 70,000 to 90,000 clones, roughly 93% of which appear only once. This specimen consisted of peripheral blood, obtained in the first trimester of pregnancy. The receptors were gathered from a female donor with multiple sclerosis, enrolled in a pregnancy study.

The CDR3 region is CASSPAGQGSAMNTQYF. CDR3 DNA sequence: TGTGCCAGCAGCCCCGCGGGACAGGGTTCTGCTATGAATACGCAGTATTTT. The chain joins TRBV7-2 to TRBJ2-3; 9 nucleotides agree with TRBD1. Germline trimming cut 5 bases from V and 7 bases from J; bases unmatched to any gene: 16. Germline CDR1 SGHTA, CDR2 FQGNSA. The CDR3 length is 17 residues.

This chain uses TRBV9 with TRBJ1-3; a possible D gene is TRBD1 (6 bases). Germline-derived CDR1 and CDR2 are SGDLS and YYNGEE. This CDR3 spans 16 amino acids. The V gene lost 5 bases and the J gene lost 0 bases, with 15 bases spanning the gap. CDR3 sequence: CASSEGGISSGNTIYF. CDR3 bases: TGTGCCAGCAGTGAGGGGGGGATTAGCTCTGGAAACACCATATATTTT.

The chain recombines TRBV11-2 with TRBJ2-7; 9 bases are shared with TRBD1. The CDR3 has 14 residues. After removal of 3 bases from V and 3 bases from J, the junction contained 3 bases not matched to a gene. In germline, CDR1 is SGHAT, CDR2 FQNNGV. The chain's CDR3 is CASSFRDRVYEQYF. The CDR3 DNA follows: TGTGCCAGCAGCTTCCGGGACAGGGTCTACGAGCAGTACTTC.

The gene calls are TRBV4-1 and TRBJ2-1, with D unclear. CDR1 and CDR2 (germline): MGHRA, YSYEKL. The V end was cut by 0 bases, the J end by 3 bases, with 12 bases between. CDR3 size: 16 residues. CDR3 in DNA: TGCGCCAGCAGCCAAGAAAGTACAGTGCGCTACAATGAGCAGTTCTTC. This sequence encodes CASSQESTVRYNEQFF.

CDR3 bases: TGTGCCAGCGGGAGTAACAGGGGGCTCGACACCGGGGAGCTGTTTTTT. Translation: CASGSNRGLDTGELFF. This chain uses TRBV2 with TRBJ2-2; TRBD1 matches 9 bases. V lost 8 bases to trimming and J lost 3 bases; unmatched junction nucleotides: 10. Germline V CDR1 and CDR2: SNHLY, FYNNEI. This CDR3 is built from 16 residues.

There are a few counts of this clone. The J gene is TRBJ1-3, the V gene TRBV7-9, with a possible D match to TRBD1 (6 bases). The germline V gene encodes CDR1 SEHNR and CDR2 FQNEAQ (reference sequence). This CDR3 is 14 amino acids long. V was trimmed by 3 bases and J by 2 bases, leaving 8 bases between them. The CDR3 protein is CASSFRGAGNTIYF. The CDR3 nucleotides are TGTGCCAGCAGCTTCAGGGGTGCTGGAAACACCATATATTTT.

This CDR3 reads CASESDRGTGELFF. The CDR3 DNA is TGTGCCAGCGAGTCGGACAGGGGGACCGGGGAGCTGTTTTTT. V and J are TRBV5-4 and TRBJ2-2; the match to TRBD1 covers 10 bases. With 7 bases clipped from V and 5 bases from J, the junction kept 5 bases outside the gene matches. The CDR3 is made up of 14 amino acids. Germline CDR1 is SGHNT and CDR2 is YYREEE (reference sequence).

The sample holds one count of this clone. The genes are TRBV4-3 and TRBJ1-2, with D maybe TRBD1 (5 bases). Germline CDR1 LGHNA, CDR2 YSLEER. This CDR3 region has 17 residues. V lost 0 bases and J lost 2, with 16 bases in between. The CDR3 region is CASSQDLGQGINYGYTF. The CDR3 DNA follows: TGCGCCAGCAGCCAAGATCTAGGGCAGGGAATAAACTATGGCTACACCTTC.

V usage is TRBV7-9 and J usage is TRBJ2-1, with D tentatively TRBD2 (6 bases). Trimming left V 5 bases short and J 6 bases short, with 14 bases between. This CDR3 has 14 amino acids. Germline V CDR1 and CDR2: SEHNR, FQNEAQ (reference sequence). The CDR3 DNA reads as TGTGCCAGCAGCCAGACCGGAGGGCTCAATGAGCAGTTCTTC. Protein sequence: CASSQTGGLNEQFF.

The V call is TRBV28, the J call TRBJ1-5, with TRBD1 matching 7 bases. The J segment lost 3 bases and the V segment lost 6 bases, leaving 14 bases of the junction unmatched. The germline V gene has CDR1 MDHEN and CDR2 SYDVKM. This CDR3 is built from 17 residues. CDR3 nucleotides: TGTGCCAGCAGCTCTTTCCTGGACGGGACAGTCAATCAGCCCCAGCATTTT. Translating it yields CASSSFLDGTVNQPQHF.

CDR3 DNA: TGTGCCAGTAGTATAAAACCCCGAGGAGGAAGACGGGAGACCCAGTACTTC. It specifies CASSIKPRGGRRETQYF. The V gene is TRBV19, the J gene TRBJ2-5; possible D gene TRBD2, 5 bases. V was clipped by 2 bases and J by 5 bases, with 21 bases between them. Per the germline V gene, CDR1 is LNHDA and CDR2 is SQIVND (reference sequence). This CDR3 is built from 17 residues.

V usage is TRBV18 and J usage is TRBJ1-4; 7 nucleotides line up with TRBD1. CDR3 length: 15 amino acids. Germline values: CDR1 KGHSH, CDR2 LQKENI. J was trimmed by 5 bases and V by 2 bases; bases with no gene match: 5. The CDR3 is CASSPRGQTNEKLFF. The CDR3 bases are TGTGCCAGCTCACCAAGGGGACAGACAAATGAAAAACTGTTTTTT.

The CDR3 loop reads CASSYSGDREQYF. The CDR3 bases are TGTGCCAGCAGTTATTCAGGGGATCGAGAGCAGTACTTC. This chain connects TRBV6-5 to TRBJ2-7; weak D call: TRBD1 (6 bases). From germline, CDR1 is MNHEY and CDR2 SVGAGI. Trimming removed 3 bases at V and 7 bases at J, with 13 bases between. This CDR3 has 13 residues.

The rearrangement joins TRBV29-1 to TRBJ2-5; 10 bases match TRBD1. The germline CDR1 and CDR2 sequences are SQVTM and ANQGSEA. V shed 2 bases, J shed 2 bases, and the junction held 5 bases outside the gene matches. The CDR3 is 15 amino acids. In nucleotides, the CDR3 is TGCAGCGTTGAAAGGGACAGGGGTCTTCAAGAGACCCAGTACTTC. Its protein product is CSVERDRGLQETQYF. The entire variable domain, with the rest obtained from reference TRBV29-1 and TRBJ2-5, is as follows: SAVISQKPSRDICQRGTSLTIQCQVDSQVTMMFWYRQQPGQSLTLIATANQGSEATYESGFVIDKFPISRPNLTFSTLTVSNMSPEDSSIYLCSVERDRGLQETQYFGPGTRLLVL.

The V and J genes are TRBV30 and TRBJ2-3, with 14 bases that match TRBD2. CDR3 length equals 20 residues. The germline gives CDR1 GTSNPN, CDR2 SVGIG (reference sequence). V was clipped by 5 bases and J by 6 bases; unmatched bases: 22. CDR3 DNA sequence: TGTGCCTGGGGCAAGACTAGCGGGGGGGCGCGTCTCCAAATCGGGGATACGCAGTATTTT. Protein sequence: CAWGKTSGGARLQIGDTQYF.

The V gene is TRBV6-6, the J gene TRBJ2-6; 10 positions agree with TRBD1. The germline gives CDR1 MNHNY, CDR2 SVGAGI (reference sequence). The junction had 5 bases not matched to a gene; V was cut back by 8 bases and J by 4 bases. The CDR3 covers 15 residues. This chain's CDR3 is CASSTGGSGANVLTF. The CDR3 DNA reads TGTGCCAGCTCGACAGGGGGCTCCGGGGCCAACGTCCTGACTTTC.

The V and J genes are TRBV4-1 and TRBJ1-2; tentative D call: TRBD1 (6 bases). V lost 4 bases and J lost 6, with 15 bases in between. The CDR3 extends over 14 amino acids. Looked up from germline, CDR1 is MGHRA and CDR2 is YSYEKL. This chain's CDR3 is CASSPQGTLDGYTF. In DNA form, the CDR3 reads TGCGCCAGCAGCCCTCAGGGGACCCTGGATGGCTACACCTTC.

This clone was counted between two and nine times. The gene calls are TRBV7-3 and TRBJ2-1; 8 bases fit TRBD1. Germline trimming cut 5 bases from V and 4 bases from J; bases unmatched to any gene: 4. The CDR3 spans 14 residues. Germline loops: CDR1 SGHTA, CDR2 FQGTGA. The CDR3 DNA follows: TGTGCCAGCAGCCCTCGGACAGGGTACAATGAGCAGTTCTTC. Its protein product is CASSPRTGYNEQFF.

Here the CDR3 reads CASRSSGANVLTF. The CDR3 nucleotides are TGTGCCAGCAGGAGCTCTGGGGCCAACGTCCTGACTTTC. The chain combines TRBV6-4 with TRBJ2-6; D gene uncertain. V lost 6 bases to trimming and J lost 0 bases, with 3 bases between them. CDR3 length equals 13 residues. CDR1 is MRHNA, CDR2 SNTAGT, per germline.

The V and J genes are TRBV27 and TRBJ2-1, with TRBD1 matching 8 bases. The V and J ends lost 6 bases and 6 bases, in that order; junction bases with no gene match: 10. CDR3 length: 15 amino acids. Germline CDR1 is MNHEY and CDR2 is SMNVEV (reference sequence). CDR3 residues: CASRIGQGGINEQFF. In DNA form, the CDR3 reads TGTGCCAGCAGAATTGGACAGGGAGGAATCAATGAGCAGTTCTTC.

This rearrangement joins TRBV4-3 to TRBJ1-4; D may be TRBD1 (5 bases). The germline gives CDR1 LGHNA, CDR2 YSLEER. The length of the CDR3 is 16 residues. Trimming took off 0 bases at V and 5 bases at J, with 13 bases between the two ends. Written as DNA, the CDR3 is TGCGCCAGCAGCCAAGATGGGGGTGGGGGGAATGAAAAACTGTTTTTT. It codes for CASSQDGGGGNEKLFF.

The V gene is TRBV9, the J gene TRBJ1-1, with D perhaps matching TRBD1 (6 bases). The V end was cut by 0 bases, the J end by 11 bases, with 14 bases between. The CDR3 runs 13 residues. CDR1 SGDLS and CDR2 YYNGEE come from the germline V gene. The CDR3: CASSVETGSLAFF. CDR3 DNA sequence: TGTGCCAGCAGCGTAGAAACAGGGAGTTTGGCTTTCTTT.

In its sample, this clone was seen once. This chain uses TRBV18 with TRBJ2-2, with D maybe TRBD1 (6 bases). The V end lost 1 base, the J end lost 0 bases, and 12 bases lay between the germline ends. This CDR3 has 17 residues. Germline values: CDR1 KGHSH, CDR2 LQKENI. The CDR3 DNA is TGTGCCAGCTCACCACTGAGGACAGTGACGAACACCGGGGAGCTGTTTTTT. Protein sequence: CASSPLRTVTNTGELFF.

The CDR3 reads CASSTVPATNEKLFF. The DNA for the CDR3 is TGTGCCAGTAGTACGGTCCCTGCAACTAATGAAAAACTGTTTTTT. J is TRBJ1-4 and V is TRBV19; D is ambiguous. V was pared by 4 bases and J by 0 bases, with 9 bases between. In germline, CDR1 is LNHDA, CDR2 SQIVND (reference sequence). The length of the CDR3 is 15 residues.

The V and J genes are TRBV10-3 and TRBJ2-7; 8 bases align to TRBD2. V lost 0 bases, J lost 4 bases, and 5 bases stayed unmatched. Germline V lookup: CDR1 ENHRY, CDR2 SYGVKD. The CDR3 sequence is 15 residues long. CDR3 sequence reads: CAISESVAGSYEQYF. The CDR3 nucleotides are TGTGCCATCAGTGAGTCCGTAGCGGGATCATACGAGCAGTACTTC.

CDR3 in amino acids: CASSMGRGRDTQYF. CDR3 bases: TGTGCCAGTAGTATGGGGCGAGGCAGGGATACGCAGTATTTT. The J gene is TRBJ2-3, the V gene TRBV19; perhaps TRBD1 as D (5 bases). Germline V gives CDR1 LNHDA, CDR2 SQIVND (reference sequence). CDR3 size: 14 residues. Trimming cost V 3 bases and J 6 bases, with 13 bases left between them.

As DNA, the CDR3 is TGTGCCAGCAGTTTTCGTATCGGGACACAAAATCAGCCCCAGCATTTT. This translates into CASSFRIGTQNQPQHF. V is TRBV28 and J is TRBJ1-5; D might be TRBD1 (6 bases). CDR1 is MDHEN and CDR2 is SYDVKM in the germline V gene. This CDR3 has 16 amino acids. V dropped 3 bases and J dropped 4 bases, with 16 bases sitting between them.

The chain carries TRBV2 and TRBJ1-2; 7 positions agree with TRBD1. This CDR3 has 16 amino acids. Trimming at V came to 6 bases and at J to 1 base, leaving 11 bases not matched to a gene. Looked up from germline, CDR1 is SNHLY and CDR2 is FYNNEI. This chain's CDR3 is CASRKRGTDINYGYTF. CDR3 DNA: TGTGCCAGCAGGAAGCGCGGGACAGACATTAACTATGGCTACACCTTC.

This rearrangement joins TRBV6-1 to TRBJ2-3; 7 bases are a match to TRBD2. This CDR3 has 16 residues. Germline-derived CDR1 and CDR2 are MNHNS and SASEGT. The J segment lost 0 bases and the V segment lost 2 bases, leaving 5 bases of the junction unmatched. DNA for the CDR3: TGTGCCAGCAGTGAATTTAGCGGGTCTAGCACAGATACGCAGTATTTT. It yields the protein CASSEFSGSSTDTQYF.